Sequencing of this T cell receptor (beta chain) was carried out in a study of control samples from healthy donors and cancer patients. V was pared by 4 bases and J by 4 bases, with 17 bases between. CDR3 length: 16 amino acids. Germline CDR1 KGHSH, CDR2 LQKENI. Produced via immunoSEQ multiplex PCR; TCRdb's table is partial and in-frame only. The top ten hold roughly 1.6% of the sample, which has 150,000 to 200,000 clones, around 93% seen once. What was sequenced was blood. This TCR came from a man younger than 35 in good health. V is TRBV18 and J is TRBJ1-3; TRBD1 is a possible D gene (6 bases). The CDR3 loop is CASSLQIQGGGNTIYF. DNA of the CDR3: TGTGCCAGCTCACTTCAAATACAGGGTGGCGGAAACACCATATATTTT.